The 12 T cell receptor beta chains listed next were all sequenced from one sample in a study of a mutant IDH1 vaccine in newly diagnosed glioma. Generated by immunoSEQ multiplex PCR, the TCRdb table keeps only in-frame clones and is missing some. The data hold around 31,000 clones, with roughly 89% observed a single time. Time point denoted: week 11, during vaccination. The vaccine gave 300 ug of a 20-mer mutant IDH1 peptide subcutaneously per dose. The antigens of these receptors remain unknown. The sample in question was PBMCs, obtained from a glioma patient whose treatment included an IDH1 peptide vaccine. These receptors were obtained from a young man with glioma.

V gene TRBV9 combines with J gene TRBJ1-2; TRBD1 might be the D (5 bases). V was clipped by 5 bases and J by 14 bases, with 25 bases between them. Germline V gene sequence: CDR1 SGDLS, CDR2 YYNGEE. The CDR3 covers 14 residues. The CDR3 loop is CASSTGTSFEVETF. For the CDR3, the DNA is TGTGCCAGCAGTACCGGGACTTCCTTTGAGGTGGAGACCTTC.

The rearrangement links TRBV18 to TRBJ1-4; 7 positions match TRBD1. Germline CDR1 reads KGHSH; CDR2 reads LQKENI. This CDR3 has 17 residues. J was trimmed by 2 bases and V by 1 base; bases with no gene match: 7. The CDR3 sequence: CASSPQATGKTNEKLFF. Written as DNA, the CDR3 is TGTGCCAGCTCACCACAAGCGACAGGGAAGACTAATGAAAAACTGTTTTTT.

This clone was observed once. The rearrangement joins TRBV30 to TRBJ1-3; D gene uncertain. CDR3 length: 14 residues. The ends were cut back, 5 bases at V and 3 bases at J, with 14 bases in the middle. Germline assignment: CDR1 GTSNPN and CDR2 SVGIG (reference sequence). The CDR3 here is CAWQAARSGNTIYF. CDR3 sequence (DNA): TGTGCCTGGCAGGCCGCGAGGAGTGGAAACACCATATATTTT.

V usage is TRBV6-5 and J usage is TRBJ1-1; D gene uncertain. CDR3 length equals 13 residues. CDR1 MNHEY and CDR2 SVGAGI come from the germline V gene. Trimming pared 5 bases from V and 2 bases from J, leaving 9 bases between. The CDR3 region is CASSLQANTEAFF. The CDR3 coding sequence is TGTGCCAGCAGTCTACAAGCTAACACTGAAGCTTTCTTT.

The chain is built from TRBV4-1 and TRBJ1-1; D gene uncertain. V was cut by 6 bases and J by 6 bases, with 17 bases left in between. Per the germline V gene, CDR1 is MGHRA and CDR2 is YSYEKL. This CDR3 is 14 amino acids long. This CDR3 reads CASSHKLQRPEAFF. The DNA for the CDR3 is TGCGCCAGCAGTCATAAATTACAGAGGCCTGAAGCTTTCTTT.

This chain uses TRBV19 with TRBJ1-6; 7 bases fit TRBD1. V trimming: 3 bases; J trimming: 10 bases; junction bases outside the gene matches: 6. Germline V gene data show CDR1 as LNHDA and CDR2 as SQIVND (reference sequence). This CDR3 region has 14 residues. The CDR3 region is CASSMGTVGSPLHF. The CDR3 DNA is TGTGCCAGTAGTATGGGGACAGTGGGGTCACCCCTCCACTTT.

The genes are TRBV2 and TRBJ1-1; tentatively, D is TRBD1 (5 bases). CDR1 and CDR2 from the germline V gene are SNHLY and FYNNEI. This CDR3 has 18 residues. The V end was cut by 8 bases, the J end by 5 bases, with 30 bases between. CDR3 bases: TGTGCCAGCCTGGAGAGGACTTTCGGGGTAGGGACGGATACTGAAGCTTTCTTT. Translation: CASLERTFGVGTDTEAFF. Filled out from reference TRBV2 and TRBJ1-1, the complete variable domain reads EPEVTQTPSHQVTQMGQEVILRCVPISNHLYFYWYRQILGQKVEFLVSFYNNEISEKSEIFDDQFSVERPDGSNFTLKIRSTKLEDSAMYFCASLERTFGVGTDTEAFFGQGTRLTVV.

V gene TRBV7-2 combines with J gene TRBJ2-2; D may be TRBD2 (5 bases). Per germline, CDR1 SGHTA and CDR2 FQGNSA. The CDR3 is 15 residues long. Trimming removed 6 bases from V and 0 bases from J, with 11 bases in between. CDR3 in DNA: TGTGCCAGCAGTCGTTTAGCGACGAACACCGGGGAGCTGTTTTTT. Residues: CASSRLATNTGELFF.

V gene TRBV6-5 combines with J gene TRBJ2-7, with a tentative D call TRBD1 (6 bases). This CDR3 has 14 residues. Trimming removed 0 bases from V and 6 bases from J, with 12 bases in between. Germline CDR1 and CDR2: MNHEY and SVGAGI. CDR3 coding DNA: TGTGCCAGCAGTTACTCGGGACACAGGAGCGAGCAGTACTTC. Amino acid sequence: CASSYSGHRSEQYF.

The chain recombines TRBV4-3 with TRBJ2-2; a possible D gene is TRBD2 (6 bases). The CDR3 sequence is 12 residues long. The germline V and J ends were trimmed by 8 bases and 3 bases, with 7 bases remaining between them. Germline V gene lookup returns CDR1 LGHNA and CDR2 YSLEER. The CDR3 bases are TGCGCCAGCTCGGGGGACACCGGGGAGCTGTTTTTT. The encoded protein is CASSGDTGELFF.

The CDR3 nucleotides are TGTGCCAGCTCACCATCAGAGGGGTTCGGAAACACCATATATTTT. It translates to CASSPSEGFGNTIYF. The chain is built from TRBV18 and TRBJ1-3; TRBD1 might be the D (5 bases). The length of the CDR3 is 15 residues. The germline CDR1 and CDR2 sequences are KGHSH and LQKENI. V dropped 2 bases and J dropped 4 bases, with 12 bases sitting between them.

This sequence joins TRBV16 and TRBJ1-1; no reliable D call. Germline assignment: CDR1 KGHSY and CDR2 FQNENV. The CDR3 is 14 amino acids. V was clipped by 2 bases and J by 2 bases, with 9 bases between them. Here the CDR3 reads CASSQTQLNTEAFF. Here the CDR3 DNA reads TGTGCCAGCAGCCAAACACAACTTAACACTGAAGCTTTCTTT.